This T cell receptor (beta chain) emerged from a study of human T cells and chemical hapten exposure (dated by TCRdb to the early 2020s). Describing the broader study: For sensitization, 2% DPC in acetone was applied to a 2 cm by 2 cm area of upper inner arm skin. Blood samples were taken from patients before sensitization (week 0) and then at 2, 6 and about 24 weeks after DPC sensitization. Libraries were combined into a pool for sequencing, and differences in TCR yield between samples came mainly from small differences in library volumes within the pool. The mostly female patient cohort included alopecia areata with under or over 50% scalp involvement, alopecia totalis and alopecia universalis. Peripheral blood TCR repertoire changes were tracked in vivo in alopecia patients during primary and secondary sensitization to the hapten diphenylcyclopropenone (DPC). Patients additionally received weekly therapeutic DPC doses to the scalp throughout the approximately 25-week study period. For TCR sequencing, blood came from 25 to 35 alopecia patients at anywhere from one to four time points (pre-sensitization, 2, 6 and 24 weeks). Patch testing was performed on the upper back with Finn chambers containing 0.01% DPC, and the patch tests were scored after 6 days according to International Contact Dermatitis Research Group standards. Overall study results and their limits: Patch test score correlated positively with the number of PT1 expanded TCRs, reaching significance at thresholds 8, 16 and 32 but not at 4. DPC sensitization did not change how many TCRs were above 1 in 1000 frequency, and no evidence was found of alterations in global repertoire structure. After repeated subsampling, the strength of the expansion versus patch-test correlation and the threshold at which it became significant changed. Significantly more large CDR3 similarity clusters were formed by expanded TCRs than by pre-sensitization or healthy control sets, consistent with antigen-driven responses. All patients had alopecia, a presumed autoimmune disease, so their immune response might differ from that of healthy individuals.

The label giving this sample's time point can be read as: patch test 1, 2 weeks after DPC sensitization. The intended sense of this specimen's treatment or condition label: therapeutic diphenylcyclopropenone sensitization with weekly scalp DPC. At each patch-test visit, blood was drawn before the patch test was applied. Eligible patients were aged 18 to 70, diagnosed with alopecia, deemed suitable for DPC therapy, and excluded if pregnant. Total RNA was extracted from unfractionated whole blood collected in Tempus Blood RNA tubes. The method was RACE. Instrument used: NextSeq 500. Library preparation attached unique molecular identifiers to individual cDNA molecules for quantitative, reproducible TCR counting. For every blood RNA sample, sequencing covered both the TCR alpha and TCR beta chains. Under the source paper's analysis protocol: Samples had a median of roughly 100,000 TCRs, with a range from about 23,224 to 750,000. V, J and CDR3 annotation of the TCR reads was carried out using the Decombinator software suite. For PS versus PT1 abundance plots, all samples were subsampled to the same number of TCRs (28,000). Expanded TCRs were defined as absent before sensitization and observed at least eight times at the 2-week time point. The public reads were reanalyzed by TCRdb: fastp trimming at Q25, MiXCR alignment, in-frame beta chains only. Each CDR3 protein gets just one entry, which takes the most common genes and DNA from the rows behind it. Here the V and J calls rest on TCRdb's processing, not on the authors' analysis. The sample table shows some 80,000 distinct CDR3 sequences, and 9.5% to 12% are seen once. The top ten hold around 4% of the sample.

This clonotype was counted ten times or more. The specificity of this receptor is unknown. Base qualities are not at hand, and no much larger clone is one base apart. This receptor was obtained from a woman in her fifties or sixties with alopecia areata. Some clones in this sample may be carry-over from other donors' samples. The specimen comprised whole blood, sampled in connection with sensitization to the hapten diphenylcyclopropenone (DPC).

Read as DNA, the sequence is TGTGCCAGCAGCTTACGACTAGGCTCCTACGAGCAGTACTTC. This encodes CASSLRLGSYEQYF. The V gene is TRBV5-4 and the J gene is TRBJ2-7; TRBD2 could be the D gene, as 6 bases match. The CDR3 measures 14 amino acids from cysteine to phenylalanine. Only CDR3 DNA is held: 42 bases, read in frame from base 1. At the junction V is shortened by 2 bases and J by 0 bases, with 9 bases in between. Based on the germline V gene (reference sequence), the CDR1 and CDR2 sequences are SGHNT and YYREEE.